These T cell receptor beta chains were read from a single sample in a study of T-cell reconstitution after alpha-beta-depleted transplantation in children. TCRdb ran MiXCR on the PCR reads and lists one entry per CDR3 protein. The sample lists some 200,000 distinct CDR3 sequences, roughly 15% occurring once. The input for sequencing was PBMCs from the stem cell graft donor, taken from the stem cell graft. Receptors originate from a human donor who donated a stem cell graft to a child with acute lymphoblastic leukemia. CDR3s leave out the opening cysteine and the closing phenylalanine or tryptophan. Size values are once, few and many counts, or a class for expanded clones, and some rows have none.

V gene: TRBV5-1; clone size: many; J gene: TRBJ2-7; CDR3 protein: ASSLGTGATYYEQY
V gene: TRBV12-3/TRBV12-4; clone size: many; J gene: TRBJ2-3; CDR3 protein: ASSLAGVFPDTQY
V gene: TRBV30; clone size: -; J gene: TRBJ1-1; CDR3 protein: AWGETENTEAF
V gene: TRBV4-1; clone size: many; J gene: TRBJ2-3; CDR3 protein: ASSTQGASTDTQY
V gene: TRBV5-1; clone size: many; J gene: TRBJ2-7; CDR3 protein: ASSLEIRRSGDVYEQY
V gene: TRBV29-1; clone size: many; J gene: TRBJ2-3; CDR3 protein: SVLGTSGRSSTDTQY
V gene: TRBV20-1; clone size: -; J gene: TRBJ2-4; CDR3 protein: SAPTSGSADSQY
V gene: TRBV5-1; clone size: many; J gene: TRBJ1-1; CDR3 protein: ASSLEARNTEAF
V gene: TRBV12-3/TRBV12-4; clone size: many; J gene: TRBJ2-2; CDR3 protein: ASSLPESNTGELF
V gene: TRBV11-2; clone size: few; J gene: TRBJ2-1; CDR3 protein: ASSFRGLAGGEQF
V gene: TRBV20-1; clone size: -; J gene: TRBJ1-2; CDR3 protein: SAGRPGAGGGNYGYT
V gene: TRBV6-5; clone size: many; J gene: TRBJ2-1; CDR3 protein: ASSYGRLTYNEQF
V gene: TRBV12-3/TRBV12-4; clone size: many; J gene: TRBJ2-1; CDR3 protein: ASSSGGGDEQF
V gene: TRBV12-3/TRBV12-4; clone size: -; J gene: TRBJ2-3; CDR3 protein: ASSPPIRGESGPQY
V gene: TRBV4-1; clone size: many; J gene: TRBJ1-5; CDR3 protein: ASSLTGGNQPQH
V gene: TRBV6-1; clone size: many; J gene: TRBJ2-3; CDR3 protein: ASSLRTSITSSTDTQY
V gene: TRBV29-1; clone size: many; J gene: TRBJ2-1; CDR3 protein: SVPMGGEQF
V gene: TRBV6-5; clone size: many; J gene: TRBJ2-7; CDR3 protein: ASSPGTDVYEQY
V gene: TRBV4-1; clone size: few; J gene: TRBJ2-7; CDR3 protein: ASSQEWTRSGEQY
V gene: TRBV20-1; clone size: few; J gene: TRBJ1-6; CDR3 protein: SAHRGPNSPLH
V gene: TRBV7-9; clone size: few; J gene: TRBJ2-3; CDR3 protein: ASSLNQATDTQY
V gene: TRBV5-1; clone size: many; J gene: TRBJ2-1; CDR3 protein: ASRVGTPSYNEQF
V gene: TRBV7-4; clone size: many; J gene: TRBJ2-7; CDR3 protein: ASSHWREGKLTYEQY
V gene: TRBV12-3/TRBV12-4; clone size: many; J gene: TRBJ1-2; CDR3 protein: ASSFYGSGSGYT
V gene: TRBV20-1; clone size: few; J gene: TRBJ2-3; CDR3 protein: SAVRPSGSTIGTDTQY
V gene: TRBV12-3/TRBV12-4; clone size: few; J gene: TRBJ2-2; CDR3 protein: ASSLLLIGELF
V gene: TRBV3-1; clone size: -; J gene: TRBJ2-3; CDR3 protein: ASSQEALPDTQY
V gene: TRBV6-1; clone size: -; J gene: TRBJ1-5; CDR3 protein: ASSERGLGPT
V gene: TRBV19; clone size: many; J gene: TRBJ2-3; CDR3 protein: ASRKRGTDTQY
V gene: TRBV10-2; clone size: many; J gene: TRBJ2-7; CDR3 protein: ASLGENYGEQY
V gene: TRBV5-1; clone size: many; J gene: TRBJ1-1; CDR3 protein: ASTKGEGYTEAF
V gene: TRBV3-1; clone size: many; J gene: TRBJ2-1; CDR3 protein: ASSPLPGTSQKWKF
V gene: TRBV5-1; clone size: -; J gene: TRBJ2-1; CDR3 protein: ASSLPYNEQF
V gene: TRBV19; clone size: -; J gene: TRBJ1-5; CDR3 protein: ASGQVSQPQH
V gene: TRBV12-3/TRBV12-4; clone size: few; J gene: TRBJ2-5; CDR3 protein: ASSRRSTSPQEETQY
V gene: TRBV27; clone size: many; J gene: TRBJ1-2; CDR3 protein: ASSFADRVAYGYT
V gene: TRBV20-1; clone size: -; J gene: TRBJ1-1; CDR3 protein: SAPKDSSNTEAF
V gene: TRBV7-9; clone size: many; J gene: TRBJ1-2; CDR3 protein: ASSFREKRGYT
V gene: TRBV12-3/TRBV12-4; clone size: many; J gene: TRBJ1-4; CDR3 protein: ASSLAHVAKLF
V gene: TRBV11-2; clone size: -; J gene: TRBJ2-7; CDR3 protein: ASSPLGNKHSYEQY
V gene: TRBV6-1; clone size: few; J gene: TRBJ2-2; CDR3 protein: ASRESGIENTGELF
V gene: TRBV6-1; clone size: -; J gene: TRBJ2-7; CDR3 protein: ASSEMYRGRYEQY
V gene: TRBV11-2; clone size: many; J gene: TRBJ2-7; CDR3 protein: ASSPIRRDRGYEQY